This T cell receptor (beta chain) stems from a study of shared clonotypes between healthy human individuals. The CDR3 extends over 15 amino acids. Looked up from germline, CDR1 is SGDLS and CDR2 is YYNGEE. V was cut by 0 bases and J by 2 bases, with 12 bases left in between. Study results and limitations: With four donors compared, around 5.4% of naive CD4 clonotypes were shared. Larger richness was generally estimated for naive than memory subsets.

Combination of CD45RO+ cells with CCR7-negative CD45RA+ TemRA cells was used for CD8 memory. As regards this clone: What it binds is unknown.

Assay: immunoSEQ multiplex PCR; the TCRdb copy retains only in-frame clones and omits some. This sample has roughly 380,000 clones, with approximately 97% found just once. The V call is TRBV9, the J call TRBJ2-7, with D perhaps matching TRBD1 (5 bases). The material sequenced was memory CD8+ T cells sorted from blood. The subset was: CD45RO+ cells pooled with CCR7-negative TemRA cells. The receptor comes from a man aged 30-40 years in good health. The CDR3 protein is CASSVGGAFTYEQYF. The CDR3 nucleotides are TGTGCCAGCAGCGTAGGGGGCGCGTTTACCTACGAGCAGTACTTC.